This TCR beta chain is from a study of cytomegalovirus exposure and HLA in healthy donors. Germline lookup yields CDR1 GTSNPN and CDR2 SVGIG (reference sequence). The CDR3 is made up of 14 amino acids. Trimming took 3 bases from V and 2 from J; bases not matched to a gene: 3. Concerning this clone: Its antigen is not identified.

The donors were part of the validation cohort, which consisted of more than 90 subjects and was separate from the first cohort of about 670 subjects. Sequencing used immunoSEQ multiplex PCR; TCRdb keeps in-frame clones, though not all of them. The table records around 350,000 clones, 70% to 90% of them present only once. General observations from the study: Associated with cytomegalovirus, according to the listing, were 150 to 200 TCR beta chains. Reports described diagnosis of cytomegalovirus status by the classifier as highly specific and sensitive. Most observed TCR sequences were rare, whereas some public TCRs were detected in many donors.

The receptor was isolated from a woman aged 18-35 years in good health and CMV-seronegative. J is TRBJ1-3 and V is TRBV30, with TRBD1 matching over 8 bases. Sequenced: PBMCs. CDR3 in DNA: TGTGCCTGGAGGGCGACAGGGGCTGGAAACACCATATATTTT. It yields the protein CAWRATGAGNTIYF.